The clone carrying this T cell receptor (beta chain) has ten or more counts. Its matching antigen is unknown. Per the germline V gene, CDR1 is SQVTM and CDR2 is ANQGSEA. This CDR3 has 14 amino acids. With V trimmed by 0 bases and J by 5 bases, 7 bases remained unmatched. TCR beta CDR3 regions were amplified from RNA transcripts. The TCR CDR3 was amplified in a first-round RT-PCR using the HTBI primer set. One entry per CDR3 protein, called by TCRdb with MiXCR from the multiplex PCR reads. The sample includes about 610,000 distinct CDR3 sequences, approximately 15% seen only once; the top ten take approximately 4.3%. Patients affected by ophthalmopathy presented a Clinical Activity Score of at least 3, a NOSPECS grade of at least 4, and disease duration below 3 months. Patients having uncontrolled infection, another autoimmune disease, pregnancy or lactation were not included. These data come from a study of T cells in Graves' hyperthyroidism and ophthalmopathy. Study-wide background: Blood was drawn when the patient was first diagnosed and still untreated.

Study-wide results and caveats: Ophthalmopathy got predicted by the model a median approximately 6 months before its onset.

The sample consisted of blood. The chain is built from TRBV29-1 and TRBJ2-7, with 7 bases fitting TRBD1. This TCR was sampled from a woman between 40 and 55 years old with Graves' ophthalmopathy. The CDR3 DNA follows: TGCAGCGTTGAAGAGGGGAGACAGGGAAACGAGCAGTACTTC. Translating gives CSVEEGRQGNEQYF.